Detailed here is one TCR beta chain. Its antigen remains unidentified. Sequence data for DNA of cultured CD4+ T cells were generated by the Oncomine TCR Beta short-read assay. Someone extracted genomic DNA from cultured CD4+ T cells. TCRdb ran MiXCR on the PCR reads and lists one entry per CDR3 protein. The table has fewer than 20,000 distinct CDR3 sequences, more than 35% seen once. This sample was taken from a study of vaccination and CD4 T cells after COVID-19. Looking at the study overall: SARS-CoV-2, HCoV-NL63, HCoV-OC43 and HCoV-229E supplied the overlapping spike peptides used to stimulate cells.

Treatment specified: approximately 9-day PBMC culture with coronavirus spike peptide pools or control peptides (ViraFEST assay). After expanding antigen-specific T cells with peptide pools, ViraFEST sequenced their TCRs. This specimen was CD4+ T cells from blood, cultured in vitro, taken before SARS-CoV-2 vaccination. The clonotype comes from a human donor who had recovered from COVID-19.

The DNA for the CDR3 is TGTGCCAGCAGTATCCAGGGGATGTTTGGCTACGAGCAGTACTTC. Its protein product is CASSIQGMFGYEQYF. The rearrangement joins TRBV6-1 to TRBJ2-7, with D perhaps TRBD1 (6 bases). Germline values: CDR1 MNHNS, CDR2 SASEGT. V was clipped by 5 bases and J by 3 bases, with 17 bases between them. The CDR3 has 15 residues.